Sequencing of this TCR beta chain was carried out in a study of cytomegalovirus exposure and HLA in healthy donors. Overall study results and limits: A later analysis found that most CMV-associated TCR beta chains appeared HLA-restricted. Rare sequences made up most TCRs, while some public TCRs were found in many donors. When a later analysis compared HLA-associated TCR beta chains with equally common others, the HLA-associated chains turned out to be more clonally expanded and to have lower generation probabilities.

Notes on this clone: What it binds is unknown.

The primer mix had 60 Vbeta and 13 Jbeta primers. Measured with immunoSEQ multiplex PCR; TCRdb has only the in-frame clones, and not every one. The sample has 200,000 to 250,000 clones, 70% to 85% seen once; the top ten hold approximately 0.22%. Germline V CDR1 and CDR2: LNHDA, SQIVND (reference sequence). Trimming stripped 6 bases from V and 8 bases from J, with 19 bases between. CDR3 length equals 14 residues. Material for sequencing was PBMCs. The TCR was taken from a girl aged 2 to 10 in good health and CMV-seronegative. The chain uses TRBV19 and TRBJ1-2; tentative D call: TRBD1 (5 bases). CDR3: CASRTGGVSTGYTF. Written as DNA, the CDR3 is TGTGCCAGTAGAACAGGTGGAGTATCTACGGGCTACACCTTC.